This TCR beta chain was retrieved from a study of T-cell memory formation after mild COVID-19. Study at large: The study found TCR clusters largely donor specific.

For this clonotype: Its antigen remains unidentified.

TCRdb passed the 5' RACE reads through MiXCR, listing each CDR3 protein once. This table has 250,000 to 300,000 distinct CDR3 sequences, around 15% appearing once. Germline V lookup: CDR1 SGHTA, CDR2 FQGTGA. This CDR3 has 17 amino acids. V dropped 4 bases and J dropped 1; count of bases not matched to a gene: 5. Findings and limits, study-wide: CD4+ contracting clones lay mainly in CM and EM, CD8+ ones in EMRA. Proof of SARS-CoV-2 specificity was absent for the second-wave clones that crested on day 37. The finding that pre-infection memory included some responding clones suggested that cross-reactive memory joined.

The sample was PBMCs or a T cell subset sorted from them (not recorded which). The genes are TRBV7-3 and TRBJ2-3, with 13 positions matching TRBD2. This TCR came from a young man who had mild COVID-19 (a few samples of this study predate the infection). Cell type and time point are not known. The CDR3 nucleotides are TGTGCCAGCAGCTCGGGAGGACTAGCGGGGGGCACAGATACGCAGTATTTT. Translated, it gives CASSSGGLAGGTDTQYF.